This T cell receptor (beta chain) was retrieved from a study of molecular identifiers for immune sequencing clone quantification. As for the study in general: Four of five splits of RNA from 20,000 or 100,000 naive CD8 cells were sequenced in replicates. Overall study findings and caveats: Molecules of identical TCR sharing a barcode could underestimate highly expanded clone sizes. Whereas clones above 20 RNA copies held under 1% of naive-cell molecules, they held over 98% of effector molecules.

CDR1 is MNHEY, CDR2 SVGEGT, per germline. The CDR3 runs to 13 residues. With respect to this clonotype: As yet, its antigen is unknown. A much larger clone sits a single nucleotide away, making a read error possible.

Sorting captured naive CD8 T cells as CD8+CD4-CCR7+CD45RA+. A single record per CDR3 protein comes from TCRdb applying MiXCR to the PCR reads. The sample contains tens of thousands of distinct CDR3 sequences, approximately 22% of which appear only once. Sequencing input: naive CD8+ T cells from blood, with Jurkat cell RNA spiked in. Subset indicated: FACS-sorted CD8+CD4-CCR7+CD45RA+ naive T cells. The chain uses TRBV6-2 or TRBV6-3 and TRBJ1-1; D not certain. The clonotype comes from a human donor in good health. Some libraries in this study had Jurkat cell RNA spiked in. CDR3 amino acids: CASSPNLYTEALF. CDR3 nucleotides: TGTGCCAGCAGCCCAAATCTCTACACTGAAGCTCTCTTT.